This T cell receptor beta chain was identified during a study of cytomegalovirus exposure and HLA in healthy donors. The length of the CDR3 is 14 residues. Germline CDR1 and CDR2: SGHTA and FQGTGA. The V gene end was trimmed by 5 bases and the J gene end by 6 bases; junction bases not matched to a gene: 8. PCR involved 60 Vbeta and 13 Jbeta primers. This table comes from immunoSEQ multiplex PCR, and its TCRdb copy is limited to in-frame clones, with some not included. This table has approximately 140,000 clones, 65% to 85% appearing once. V usage is TRBV7-3 and J usage is TRBJ2-5; 8 positions agree with TRBD2. The sequenced material came from PBMCs. The TCR sequence derives from a male donor in good health and CMV-seronegative. The CDR3 nucleotides read TGTGCCAGCAGCGTCGGGGGGGCGAGGAAGACCCAGTACTTC. It is translated as CASSVGGARKTQYF.